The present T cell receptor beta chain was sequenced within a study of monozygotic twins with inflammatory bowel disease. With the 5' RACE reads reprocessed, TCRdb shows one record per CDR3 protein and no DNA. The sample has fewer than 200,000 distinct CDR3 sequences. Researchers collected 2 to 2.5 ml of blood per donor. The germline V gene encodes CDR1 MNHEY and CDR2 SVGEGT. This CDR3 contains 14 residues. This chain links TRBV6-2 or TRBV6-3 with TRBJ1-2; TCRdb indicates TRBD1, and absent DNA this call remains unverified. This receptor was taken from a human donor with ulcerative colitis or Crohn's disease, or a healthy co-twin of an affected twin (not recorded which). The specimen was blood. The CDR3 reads CASIPSVRNYGYTF.